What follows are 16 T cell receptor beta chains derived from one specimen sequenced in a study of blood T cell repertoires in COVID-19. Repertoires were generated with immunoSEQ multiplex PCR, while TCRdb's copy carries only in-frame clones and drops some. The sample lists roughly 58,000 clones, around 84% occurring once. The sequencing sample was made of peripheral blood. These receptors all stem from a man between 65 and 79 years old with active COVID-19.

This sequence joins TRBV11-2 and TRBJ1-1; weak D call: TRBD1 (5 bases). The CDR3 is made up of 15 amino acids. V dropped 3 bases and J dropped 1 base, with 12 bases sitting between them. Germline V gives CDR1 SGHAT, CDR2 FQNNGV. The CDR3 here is CASSFGDSRNTEAFF. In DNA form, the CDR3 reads TGTGCCAGCAGCTTCGGAGACAGCCGGAACACTGAAGCTTTCTTT.

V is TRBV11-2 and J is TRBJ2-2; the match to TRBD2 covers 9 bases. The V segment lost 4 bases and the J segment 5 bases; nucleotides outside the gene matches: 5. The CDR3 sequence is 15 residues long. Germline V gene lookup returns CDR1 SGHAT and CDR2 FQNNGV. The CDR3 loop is CASSSLAGVTGELFF. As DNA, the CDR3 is TGTGCCAGCAGCTCCTTAGCGGGAGTTACCGGGGAGCTGTTTTTT.

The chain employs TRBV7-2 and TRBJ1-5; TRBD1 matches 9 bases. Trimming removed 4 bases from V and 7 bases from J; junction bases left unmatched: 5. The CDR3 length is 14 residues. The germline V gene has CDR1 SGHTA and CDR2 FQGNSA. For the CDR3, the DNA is TGTGCCAGCAGCTCCGGGACAGGGAACCAGCCCCAGCATTTT. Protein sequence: CASSSGTGNQPQHF.

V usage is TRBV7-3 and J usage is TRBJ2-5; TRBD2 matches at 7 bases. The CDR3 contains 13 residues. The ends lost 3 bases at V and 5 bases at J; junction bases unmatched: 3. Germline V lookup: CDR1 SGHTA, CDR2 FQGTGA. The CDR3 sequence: CASSFNSGETQYF. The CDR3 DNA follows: TGTGCCAGCAGCTTCAATAGCGGGGAGACCCAGTACTTC.

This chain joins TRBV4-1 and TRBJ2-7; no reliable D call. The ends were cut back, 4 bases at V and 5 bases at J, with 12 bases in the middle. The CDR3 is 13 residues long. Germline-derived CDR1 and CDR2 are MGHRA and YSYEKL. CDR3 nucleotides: TGCGCCAGCAGCCTCCGATACTCTCACGAGCAGTACTTC. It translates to CASSLRYSHEQYF.

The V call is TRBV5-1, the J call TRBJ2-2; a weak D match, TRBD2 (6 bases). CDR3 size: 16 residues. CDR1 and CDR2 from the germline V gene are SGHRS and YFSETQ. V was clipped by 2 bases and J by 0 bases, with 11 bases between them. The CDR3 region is CASSLSRGTNTGELFF. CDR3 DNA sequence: TGCGCCAGCAGCTTAAGCCGCGGGACGAACACCGGGGAGCTGTTTTTT.

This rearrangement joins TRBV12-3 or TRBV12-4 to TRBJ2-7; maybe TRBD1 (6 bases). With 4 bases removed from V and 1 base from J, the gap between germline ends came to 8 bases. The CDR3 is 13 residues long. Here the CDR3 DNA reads TGTGCCAGCAGTTCACAGGGTTCCTACGAGCAGTACTTC. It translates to CASSSQGSYEQYF.

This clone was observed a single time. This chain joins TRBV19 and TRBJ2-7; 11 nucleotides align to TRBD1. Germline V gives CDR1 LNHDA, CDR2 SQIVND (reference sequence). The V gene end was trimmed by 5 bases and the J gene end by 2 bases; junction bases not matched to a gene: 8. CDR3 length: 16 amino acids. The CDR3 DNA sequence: TGTGCCAGTAGTGATTTTGGACAGGGGGCACCCTACGAGCAGTACTTC. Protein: CASSDFGQGAPYEQYF.

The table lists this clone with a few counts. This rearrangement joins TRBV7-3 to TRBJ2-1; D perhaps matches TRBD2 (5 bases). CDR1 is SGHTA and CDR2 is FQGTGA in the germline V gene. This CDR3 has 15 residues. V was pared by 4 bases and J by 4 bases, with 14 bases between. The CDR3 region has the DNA TGTGCCAGCAGCTCCCGCACCCGGGATTACAATGAGCAGTTCTTC. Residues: CASSSRTRDYNEQFF.

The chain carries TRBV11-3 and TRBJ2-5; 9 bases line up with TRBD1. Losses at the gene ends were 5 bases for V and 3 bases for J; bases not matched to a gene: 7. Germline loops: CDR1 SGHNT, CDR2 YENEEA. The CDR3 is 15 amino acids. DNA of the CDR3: TGTGCCAGCAGCGCAGGCCGGACAGGGGAAGAGACCCAGTACTTC. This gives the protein CASSAGRTGEETQYF. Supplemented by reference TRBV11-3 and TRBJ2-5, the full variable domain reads EAGVVQSPRYKIIEKKQPVAFWCNPISGHNTLYWYLQNLGQGPELLIRYENEEAVDDSQLPKDRFSAERLKGVDSTLKIQPAELGDSAVYLCASSAGRTGEETQYFGPGTRLLVL.

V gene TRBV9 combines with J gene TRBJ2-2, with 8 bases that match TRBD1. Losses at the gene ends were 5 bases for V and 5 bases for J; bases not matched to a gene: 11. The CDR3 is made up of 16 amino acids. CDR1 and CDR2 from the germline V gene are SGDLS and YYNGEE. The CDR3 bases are TGTGCCAGCAGTGGATCAGGGGGCGCAGGAACCGGGGAGCTGTTTTTT. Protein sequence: CASSGSGGAGTGELFF.

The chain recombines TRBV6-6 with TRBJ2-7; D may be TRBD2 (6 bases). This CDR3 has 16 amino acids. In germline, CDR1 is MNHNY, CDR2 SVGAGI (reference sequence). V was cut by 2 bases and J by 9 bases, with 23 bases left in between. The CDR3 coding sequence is TGTGCCAGCAGTTACCGTCTAATGACGGGAGATGGAGGGCAGTACTTC. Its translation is CASSYRLMTGDGGQYF.

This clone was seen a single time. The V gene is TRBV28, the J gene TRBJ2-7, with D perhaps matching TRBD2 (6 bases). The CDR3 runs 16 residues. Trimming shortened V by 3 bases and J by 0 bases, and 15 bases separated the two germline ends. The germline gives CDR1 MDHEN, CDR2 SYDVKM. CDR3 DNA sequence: TGTGCCAGCAGTTTTTGGGTACGGGGGAACTCCTACGAGCAGTACTTC. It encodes CASSFWVRGNSYEQYF.

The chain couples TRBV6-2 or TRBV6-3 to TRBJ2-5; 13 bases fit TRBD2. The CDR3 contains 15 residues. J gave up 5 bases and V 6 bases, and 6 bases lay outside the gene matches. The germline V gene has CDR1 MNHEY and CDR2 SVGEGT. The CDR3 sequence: CASSGLAGVWETQYF. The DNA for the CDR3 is TGTGCCAGCAGCGGACTAGCGGGAGTGTGGGAGACCCAGTACTTC.

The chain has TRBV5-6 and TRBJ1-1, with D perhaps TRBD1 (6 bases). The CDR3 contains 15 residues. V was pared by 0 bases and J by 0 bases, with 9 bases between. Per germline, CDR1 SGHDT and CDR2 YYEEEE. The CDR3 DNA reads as TGTGCCAGCAGCTTGGTACAGGGCGTGAACACTGAAGCTTTCTTT. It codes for CASSLVQGVNTEAFF.

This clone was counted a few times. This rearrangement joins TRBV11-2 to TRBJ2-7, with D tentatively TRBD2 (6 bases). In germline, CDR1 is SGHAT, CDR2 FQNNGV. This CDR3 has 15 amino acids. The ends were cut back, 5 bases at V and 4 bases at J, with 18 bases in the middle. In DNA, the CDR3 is TGTGCCAGCAGCCCCTATTTGCCTAGCGATTACGAGCAGTACTTC. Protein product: CASSPYLPSDYEQYF.